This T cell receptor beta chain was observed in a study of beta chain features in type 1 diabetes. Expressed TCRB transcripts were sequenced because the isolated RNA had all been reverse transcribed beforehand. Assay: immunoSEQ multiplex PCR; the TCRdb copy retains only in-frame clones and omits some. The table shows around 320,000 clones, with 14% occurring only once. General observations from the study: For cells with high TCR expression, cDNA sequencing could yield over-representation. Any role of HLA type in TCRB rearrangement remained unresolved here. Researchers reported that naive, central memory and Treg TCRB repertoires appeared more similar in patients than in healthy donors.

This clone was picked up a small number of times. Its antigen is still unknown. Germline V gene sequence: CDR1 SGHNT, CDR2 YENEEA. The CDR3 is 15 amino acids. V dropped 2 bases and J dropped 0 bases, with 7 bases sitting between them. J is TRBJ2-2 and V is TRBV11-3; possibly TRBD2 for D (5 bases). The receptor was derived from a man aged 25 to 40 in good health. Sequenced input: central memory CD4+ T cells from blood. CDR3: CASSLHSANTGELFF. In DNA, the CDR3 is TGTGCCAGCAGCTTACATAGCGCGAACACCGGGGAGCTGTTTTTT.